The T cell receptor (beta chain) under discussion was sequenced for a study of T cells expressing NK-cell markers. Germline V gene lookup returns CDR1 SGHAT and CDR2 FQNNGV. The CDR3 spans 15 residues. TCRdb re-analyzed the 5' RACE reads; it lists each CDR3 protein once, without DNA. Listed are approximately 460,000 distinct CDR3 sequences; about 7.3% falls within the top ten. The chain combines TRBV11-2 with TRBJ2-1; TCRdb proposes TRBD2, but this gene call is untestable without DNA. This TCR was sampled from a woman aged 18 to 75 in good health. The sequenced sample consisted of blood T cells: a sorted CD56 or NKG2C T cell subset, CD4+ or CD8+ T cells, or bulk PBMC T cells (not recorded which). The CDR3 spells CASSFTSGAYNEQFF.